A single sample is the source of the 12 T cell receptor beta chains below, sequenced in a study of cytomegalovirus exposure and HLA in healthy donors (dated by TCRdb to about 2017). The protocol used for the library was the immunoSEQ multiplex PCR assay. For the multiplex PCR, a mixture combining 60 forward primers for TCR Vbeta segments and 13 reverse primers for TCR Jbeta segments was used. What TCRdb holds here is the immuneACCESS table cut down to in-frame rearrangements. Part of the clones is not present; checked against another copy, under half of the missing clones reflect an unresolved V gene, and the others are unexplained. Here the sample has hundreds of thousands of clones; 75% to 90% occur a single time. Together, the top ten hold around 1% of the sample. Sequenced: PBMCs. These receptors originate from a woman aged 18-30 years in good health and CMV-seronegative.

V and J are TRBV15 and TRBJ2-5, with 7 bases identical to TRBD1. Unmatched junction bases numbered 11, after V lost 3 bases and J lost 4 bases. The V gene's germline CDR1 is LNHNV and CDR2 YYDKDF (reference sequence). The CDR3 extends over 16 amino acids. CDR3 DNA sequence: TGTGCCACCAGCAGCCGCACAGGGGCCTTATTAGAGACCCAGTACTTC. This sequence encodes CATSSRTGALLETQYF.

This clone was detected only once. The chain links TRBV7-9 to TRBJ1-1; a weak D match, TRBD1 (5 bases). The V end was cut by 5 bases, the J end by 4 bases, with 17 bases between. Germline CDR1 reads SEHNR; CDR2 reads FQNEAQ (reference sequence). This CDR3 comprises 15 residues. DNA for the CDR3: TGTGCCAGCAGCCCGCCCGGCCCCGGGGGCACTGAAGCTTTCTTT. Residues: CASSPPGPGGTEAFF.

This chain connects TRBV2 to TRBJ2-5, with 7 bases fitting TRBD2. This CDR3 has 15 amino acids. Unmatched junction bases numbered 8, after V lost 2 bases and J lost 5 bases. Germline V gives CDR1 SNHLY, CDR2 FYNNEI. CDR3 DNA: TGTGCCAGCAGTGAATTAGGCGGGAGTAGGGAGACCCAGTACTTC. Translating gives CASSELGGSRETQYF.

J is TRBJ1-2 and V is TRBV18; 11 bases are shared with TRBD1. Losses at the gene ends were 1 base for V and 8 bases for J; bases not matched to a gene: 6. The germline CDR1 and CDR2 sequences are KGHSH and LQKENI. This CDR3 spans 15 amino acids. The CDR3 loop reads CASSPLGQGAGGYTF. CDR3 DNA: TGTGCCAGCTCACCACTCGGACAGGGGGCTGGAGGCTACACCTTC.

The CDR3 here is CASSQGQGRSYEQYF. In nucleotides, the CDR3 is TGCGCCAGCAGCCAAGGACAGGGGCGCTCCTACGAGCAGTACTTC. This sequence joins TRBV4-3 and TRBJ2-7; 8 bases match TRBD1. J gave up 0 bases and V 1 base, and 2 bases lay outside the gene matches. Per germline, CDR1 LGHNA and CDR2 YSLEER. The CDR3 covers 15 residues.

CDR3 sequence reads: CASSALLAFSYNEQFF. CDR3 DNA: TGTGCCAGTAGTGCCTTGCTAGCATTCTCCTACAATGAGCAGTTCTTC. The chain joins TRBV19 to TRBJ2-1, with a tentative D call TRBD2 (5 bases). Germline assignment: CDR1 LNHDA and CDR2 SQIVND (reference sequence). V gave up 5 bases and J gave up 0 bases, with 14 bases separating them. The CDR3 length is 16 residues.

The V gene is TRBV6-1, the J gene TRBJ2-1; no reliable D call. Trimming took 2 bases from V and 2 from J, leaving 10 bases between them. The germline V gene has CDR1 MNHNS and CDR2 SASEGT. The CDR3 has 15 residues. The DNA for the CDR3 is TGTGCCAGCAGTGAAAACGGGTTCCCCTACAATGAGCAGTTCTTC. Translated, it gives CASSENGFPYNEQFF.

The rearrangement uses TRBV7-9 and TRBJ1-2, with D possibly TRBD1 on 5 matching bases. This CDR3 is built from 14 residues. With 2 bases removed from V and 6 bases from J, the gap between germline ends came to 13 bases. Germline CDR1 and CDR2: SEHNR and FQNEAQ (reference sequence). CDR3 in DNA: TGTGCCAGCAGCTTACTCGCAGGGATGGATGGCTACACCTTC. Translation gives CASSLLAGMDGYTF.

In its sample, this clone was seen a few times. The chain has TRBV7-9 and TRBJ1-1; no definite D call. CDR1 and CDR2 from the germline V gene are SEHNR and FQNEAQ (reference sequence). V was pared by 3 bases and J by 0 bases, with 11 bases between. CDR3 length equals 15 residues. In DNA, the CDR3 is TGTGCCAGCAGCTTCAGTCAGGCCCTGAACACTGAAGCTTTCTTT. It codes for CASSFSQALNTEAFF.

CDR3 amino acids: CASSQGSNYGYTF. DNA of the CDR3: TGCGCCAGCAGTCAGGGATCTAACTATGGCTACACCTTC. The chain is built from TRBV10-1 and TRBJ1-2; D is possibly TRBD1 (5 bases). The germline V and J ends were trimmed by 5 bases and 0 bases, with 7 bases remaining between them. The CDR3 is 13 amino acids. The germline CDR1 and CDR2 sequences are WNHNN and SYGVQD (reference sequence).

The rearrangement uses TRBV6-6 and TRBJ2-5; D is possibly TRBD1 (6 bases). Trimming removed 4 bases from V and 7 bases from J, with 19 bases in between. From germline, CDR1 is MNHNY and CDR2 SVGAGI (reference sequence). This CDR3 has 15 residues. In DNA form, the CDR3 reads TGTGCCAGCAGTTTCACCGGGACAACAGGAGGGACCCAGTACTTC. Amino acids: CASSFTGTTGGTQYF.

This chain connects TRBV7-6 to TRBJ2-7; the match to TRBD2 covers 10 bases. J gave up 3 bases and V 5 bases, and 7 bases lay outside the gene matches. The germline V gene has CDR1 SGHVS and CDR2 FNYEAQ. The CDR3 spans 15 residues. The CDR3 sequence is CASSPSPSGGYEQYF. The CDR3, as DNA: TGTGCCAGCAGCCCAAGTCCTAGCGGGGGCTACGAGCAGTACTTC.